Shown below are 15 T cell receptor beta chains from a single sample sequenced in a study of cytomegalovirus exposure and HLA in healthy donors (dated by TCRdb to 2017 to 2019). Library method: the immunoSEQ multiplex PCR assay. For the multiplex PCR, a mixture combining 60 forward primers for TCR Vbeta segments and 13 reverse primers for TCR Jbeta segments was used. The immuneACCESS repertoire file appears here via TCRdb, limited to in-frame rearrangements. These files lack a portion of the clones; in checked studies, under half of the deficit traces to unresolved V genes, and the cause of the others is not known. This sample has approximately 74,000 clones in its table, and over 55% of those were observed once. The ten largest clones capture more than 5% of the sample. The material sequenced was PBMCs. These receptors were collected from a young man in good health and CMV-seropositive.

This CDR3 is CASSLREPLGEQFF. As DNA, the CDR3 is TGTGCCAGCAGCTTACGGGAGCCCCTAGGTGAGCAGTTCTTC. This chain uses TRBV7-9 with TRBJ2-1; maybe TRBD2 (6 bases). The CDR3 totals 14 residues. CDR1 is SEHNR, CDR2 FQNEAQ, per germline (reference sequence). Trimming removed 2 bases at V and 9 bases at J, with 14 bases between.

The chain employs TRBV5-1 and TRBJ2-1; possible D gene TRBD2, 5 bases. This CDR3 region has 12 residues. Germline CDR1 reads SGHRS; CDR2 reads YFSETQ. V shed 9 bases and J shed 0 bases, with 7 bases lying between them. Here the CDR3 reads CAIRGSYNEQFF. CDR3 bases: TGCGCCATCCGGGGCTCCTACAATGAGCAGTTCTTC. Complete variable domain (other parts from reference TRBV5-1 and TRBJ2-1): KAGVTQTPRYLIKTRGQQVTLSCSPISGHRSVSWYQQTPGQGLQFLFEYFSETQRNKGNFPGRFSGRQFSNSRSEMNVSTLELGDSALYLCAIRGSYNEQFFGPGTRLTVL.

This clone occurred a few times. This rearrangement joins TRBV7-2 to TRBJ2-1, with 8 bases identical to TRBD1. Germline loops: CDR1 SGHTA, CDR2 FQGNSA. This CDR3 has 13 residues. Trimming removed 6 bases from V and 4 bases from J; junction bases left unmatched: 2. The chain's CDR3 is CASSRQGYNEQFF. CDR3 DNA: TGTGCCAGCAGTCGACAGGGGTACAATGAGCAGTTCTTC.

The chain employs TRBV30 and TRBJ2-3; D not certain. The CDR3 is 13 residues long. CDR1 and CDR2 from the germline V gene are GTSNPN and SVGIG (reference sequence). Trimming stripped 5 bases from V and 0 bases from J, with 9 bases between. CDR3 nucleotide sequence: TGTGCCTGGGCAGTTCTTAGCACAGATACGCAGTATTTT. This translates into CAWAVLSTDTQYF.

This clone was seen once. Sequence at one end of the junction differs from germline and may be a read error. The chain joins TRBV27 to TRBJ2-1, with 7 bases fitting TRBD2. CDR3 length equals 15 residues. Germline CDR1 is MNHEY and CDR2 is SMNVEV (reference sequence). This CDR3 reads CASGGRAGPYDEQFF. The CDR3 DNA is TGTGCCAGCGGGGGGAGAGCGGGGCCCTACGATGAGCAGTTCTTC.

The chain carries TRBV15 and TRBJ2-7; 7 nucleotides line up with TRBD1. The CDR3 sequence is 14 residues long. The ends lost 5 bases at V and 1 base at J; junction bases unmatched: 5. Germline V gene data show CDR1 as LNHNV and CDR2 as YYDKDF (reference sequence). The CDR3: CATSRDRFSYEQYF. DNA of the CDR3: TGTGCCACCAGCCGGGACAGATTTTCCTACGAGCAGTACTTC.

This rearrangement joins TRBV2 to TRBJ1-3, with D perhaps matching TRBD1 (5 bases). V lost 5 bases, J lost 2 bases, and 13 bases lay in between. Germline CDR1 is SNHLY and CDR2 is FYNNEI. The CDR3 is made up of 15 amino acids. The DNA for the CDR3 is TGTGCCAGCAGTCCTGGACAATCGGCTGGAAACACCATATATTTT. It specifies CASSPGQSAGNTIYF.

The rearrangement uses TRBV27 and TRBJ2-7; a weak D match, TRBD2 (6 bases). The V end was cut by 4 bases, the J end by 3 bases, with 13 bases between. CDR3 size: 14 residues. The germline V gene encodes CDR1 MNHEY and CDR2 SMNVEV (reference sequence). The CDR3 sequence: CASSSGTSGYEQYF. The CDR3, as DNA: TGTGCCAGCAGTTCCGGGACTTCCGGCTACGAGCAGTACTTC.

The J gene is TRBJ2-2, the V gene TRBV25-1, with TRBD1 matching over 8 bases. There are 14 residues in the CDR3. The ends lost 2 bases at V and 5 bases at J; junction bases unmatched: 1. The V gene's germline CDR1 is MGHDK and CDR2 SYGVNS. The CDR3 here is CASSETGGTGELFF. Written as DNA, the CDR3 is TGTGCCAGCAGTGAAACAGGGGGTACCGGGGAGCTGTTTTTT.

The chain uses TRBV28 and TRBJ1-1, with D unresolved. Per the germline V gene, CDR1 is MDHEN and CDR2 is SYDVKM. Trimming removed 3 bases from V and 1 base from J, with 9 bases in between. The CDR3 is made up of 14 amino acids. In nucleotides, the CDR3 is TGTGCCAGCAGTTTTGTACAGAGGAACACTGAAGCTTTCTTT. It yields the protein CASSFVQRNTEAFF. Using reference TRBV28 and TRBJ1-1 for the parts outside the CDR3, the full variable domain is DVKVTQSSRYLVKRTGEKVFLECVQDMDHENMFWYRQDPGLGLRLIYFSYDVKMKEKGDIPEGYSVSREKKERFSLILESASTNQTSMYLCASSFVQRNTEAFFGQGTRLTVV.

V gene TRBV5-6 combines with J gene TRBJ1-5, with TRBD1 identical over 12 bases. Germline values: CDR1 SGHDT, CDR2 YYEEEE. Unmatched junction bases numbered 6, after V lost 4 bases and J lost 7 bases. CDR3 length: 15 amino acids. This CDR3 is CASSGDRGHRQPQHF. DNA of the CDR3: TGTGCCAGCAGCGGGGACAGGGGGCATCGGCAGCCCCAGCATTTT.

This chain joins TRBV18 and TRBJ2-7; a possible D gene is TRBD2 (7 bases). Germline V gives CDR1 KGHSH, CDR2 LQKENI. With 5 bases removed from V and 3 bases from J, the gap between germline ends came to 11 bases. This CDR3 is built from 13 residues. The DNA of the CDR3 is TGTGCCAGCTCAGCGGGGGCCAACTACGAGCAGTACTTC. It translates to CASSAGANYEQYF. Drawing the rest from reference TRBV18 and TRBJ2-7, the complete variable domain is NAGVMQNPRHLVRRRGQEARLRCSPMKGHSHVYWYRQLPEEGLKFMVYLQKENIIDESGMPKERFSAEFPKEGPSILRIQQVVRGDSAAYFCASSAGANYEQYFGPGTRLTVT.

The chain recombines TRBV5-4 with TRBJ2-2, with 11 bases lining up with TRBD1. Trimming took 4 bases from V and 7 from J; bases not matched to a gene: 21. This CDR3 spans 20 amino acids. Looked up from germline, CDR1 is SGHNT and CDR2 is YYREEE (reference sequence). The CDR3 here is CASSRRPGTGGYGADGELFF. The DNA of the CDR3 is TGTGCCAGCAGCCGCCGTCCCGGGACAGGGGGATACGGTGCCGACGGGGAGCTGTTTTTT.

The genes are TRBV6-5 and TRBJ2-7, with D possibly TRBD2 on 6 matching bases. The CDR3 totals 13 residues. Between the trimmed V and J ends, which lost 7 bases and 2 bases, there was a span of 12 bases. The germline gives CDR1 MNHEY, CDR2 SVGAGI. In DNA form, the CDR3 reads TGTGCCAGCAAGCGCGGGGCCCCCTACGAGCAGTACTTC. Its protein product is CASKRGAPYEQYF.

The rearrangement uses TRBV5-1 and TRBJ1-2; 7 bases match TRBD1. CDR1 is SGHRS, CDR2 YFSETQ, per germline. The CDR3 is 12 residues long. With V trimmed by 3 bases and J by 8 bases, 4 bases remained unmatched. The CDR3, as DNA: TGCGCCAGCAGCTCCGACAGGGACGGCTACACCTTC. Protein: CASSSDRDGYTF.